This record looks at one T cell receptor beta chain sequence and its context. Measured with immunoSEQ multiplex PCR; TCRdb has only the in-frame clones, and not every one. This sample yields approximately 380,000 clones, of which around 89% are seen a single time; more than 0.95% belongs to the top ten. Germline CDR1 MRHNA, CDR2 SNTAGT. Trimming removed 5 bases from V and 6 bases from J; junction bases left unmatched: 8. The CDR3 loop spans 14 amino acids. Study members were between about 18 and 100 years old and lived in 25 or so US regions. Which cohort a participant joined came from the clinical history participants gave. Two negative PCRs, clearance, or symptom resolution were required of recovered Cohort 3 donors. This entry comes from a study of blood T cell repertoires in COVID-19.

Source material: PBMCs or T cells enriched from blood (not recorded which). The chain couples TRBV6-4 to TRBJ1-2, with 8 bases that match TRBD1. This clonotype originated in a woman between 18 and 29 years old who had recovered from COVID-19. CDR3 nucleotide sequence: TGTGCCAGCAGTACCGGGACAGGACCAGATGGCTACACCTTC. Its protein product is CASSTGTGPDGYTF.